One and the same sample provided the 27 T cell receptor beta chains below, sequenced in a study of blood T cells in healthy people across ages. The use of a sample-barcoded 5' primer and a J-beta primer mix characterized a second PCR of 7 to 11 cycles. TCRdb independently ran MiXCR on the 5' RACE reads; one entry per CDR3 protein. The sample has about 1.4 million distinct CDR3 sequences, 45% to 70% seen once. What was sequenced was blood. These receptors came from a man between 18 and 35 years old in good health.

This clonotype was detected only a few times. The chain has TRBV4-1 and TRBJ1-6, with D uncertain. The CDR3 covers 16 residues. Trimming left V 0 bases short and J 6 bases short, with 12 bases between. Germline V gene lookup returns CDR1 MGHRA and CDR2 YSYEKL. The CDR3 DNA is TGCGCCAGCAGCCAAGATCCCTGGGGTGGTAATTCACCCCTCCACTTT. Translated: CASSQDPWGGNSPLHF.

V and J are TRBV10-3 and TRBJ2-5, with D maybe TRBD1 (6 bases). V lost 3 bases to trimming and J lost 2 bases, with 16 bases between them. CDR3 length: 16 residues. Germline CDR1 ENHRY, CDR2 SYGVKD. CDR3 coding DNA: TGTGCCATCAGTGAATCCCGGGACACTAGACAAGAGACCCAGTACTTC. As protein: CAISESRDTRQETQYF.

This clonotype turned up a few times. V and J are TRBV14 and TRBJ2-5; D gene uncertain. The CDR3 is made up of 16 amino acids. V lost 0 bases, J lost 5 bases, and 16 bases lay in between. Looked up from germline, CDR1 is SGHDN and CDR2 is FVKESK. CDR3 DNA sequence: TGTGCCAGCAGCCAAGATCAGCTCCATGGTCGGGAGACCCAGTACTTC. Translation: CASSQDQLHGRETQYF.

In nucleotides, the CDR3 is TGTGCCAGCAGACATAGCGGGAGAACTACCGAGCAGTACTTC. Translated, it gives CASRHSGRTTEQYF. This chain joins TRBV27 and TRBJ2-5, with TRBD2 identical over 9 bases. Gene TRBJ2-7 matches the end of the DNA better, so the J call may be wrong. Germline CDR1 reads MNHEY; CDR2 reads SMNVEV (reference sequence). The CDR3 length is 14 residues.

In DNA, the CDR3 is TGTGCCTCAACTAGCCTTTACACAGATACGCAGTATTTT. Its protein is CASTSLYTDTQYF. The V gene is TRBV6-5, the J gene TRBJ2-3; tentative D call: TRBD2 (6 bases). Germline CDR1 MNHEY, CDR2 SVGAGI. Trimming removed 11 bases from V and 2 bases from J, with 14 bases in between. CDR3 length: 13 amino acids.

The rearrangement uses TRBV18 and TRBJ2-1, with 8 bases matching TRBD1. CDR1 is KGHSH and CDR2 is LQKENI in the germline V gene. The CDR3 has 14 residues. V gave up 7 bases and J gave up 5 bases; unmatched junction bases: 7. CDR3 in amino acids: CASFRDRRNNEQFF. CDR3 in DNA: TGTGCCAGCTTCCGGGACAGGCGAAACAATGAGCAGTTCTTC.

This clonotype was counted between two and nine times. The chain has TRBV29-1 and TRBJ2-3; D is perhaps TRBD2 (6 bases). The CDR3 has 13 amino acids. Germline CDR1 and CDR2: SQVTM and ANQGSEA. The V end was cut by 7 bases, the J end by 2 bases, with 13 bases between. DNA for the CDR3: TGCAGCGCCCGACTAGTGCTCACAGATACGCAGTATTTT. Its translation is CSARLVLTDTQYF.

This sequence joins TRBV29-1 and TRBJ2-3; no clear D gene. Germline loops: CDR1 SQVTM, CDR2 ANQGSEA. The CDR3 is 15 residues long. V lost 5 bases, J lost 2 bases, and 17 bases lay in between. The CDR3: CSVLIPRSFTDTQYF. In DNA, the CDR3 is TGCAGCGTTCTAATCCCGCGGAGCTTCACAGATACGCAGTATTTT.

This clonotype was picked up a small number of times. This chain joins TRBV4-1 and TRBJ2-7, with a tentative D call TRBD2 (5 bases). V was shortened by 0 bases and J by 4 bases, with 16 bases between the two germline ends. The germline V gene has CDR1 MGHRA and CDR2 YSYEKL. The length of the CDR3 is 16 residues. CDR3 DNA: TGCGCCAGCAGCCAAGAGAGCGGCCTAGCAGGTTACGAGCAGTACTTC. It translates to CASSQESGLAGYEQYF.

V is TRBV7-2 and J is TRBJ2-1; TRBD2 agrees at 10 bases. The CDR3 runs to 15 residues. CDR1 is SGHTA, CDR2 FQGNSA, per germline. After removal of 8 bases from V and 7 bases from J, the junction contained 11 bases not matched to a gene. CDR3 DNA: TGTGCCAGCGGACCTAGCGGGAGAGAGGGGAATGAGCAGTTCTTC. Its translation is CASGPSGREGNEQFF.

CDR3 residues: CASPPATSGPPGLNEQFF. CDR3 nucleotide sequence: TGTGCCAGCCCACCCGCGACTAGCGGGCCCCCGGGGCTTAATGAGCAGTTCTTC. This chain links TRBV6-4 with TRBJ2-1; 10 bases line up with TRBD2. V trimming: 8 bases; J trimming: 7 bases; junction bases outside the gene matches: 20. The CDR3 runs to 18 residues. Germline V gene lookup returns CDR1 MRHNA and CDR2 SNTAGT.

The chain uses TRBV7-2 and TRBJ2-5; D remains ambiguous. Germline CDR1 is SGHTA and CDR2 is FQGNSA. The V and J ends lost 1 base and 0 bases respectively, with 6 bases between them. CDR3 length: 14 residues. CDR3 protein: CASSLGVHQETQYF. The CDR3 nucleotides are TGTGCCAGCAGCTTAGGGGTGCACCAAGAGACCCAGTACTTC.

This rearrangement joins TRBV24-1 to TRBJ2-3; 14 bases map to TRBD2. The CDR3 runs 18 residues. With 4 bases clipped from V and 5 bases from J, the junction kept 10 bases outside the gene matches. Germline V gives CDR1 KGHDR, CDR2 SFDVKD. Written as DNA, the CDR3 is TGTGCCACCAGTGACCGCGGGACTAGCGGGAGCGGCGTAGATACGCAGTATTTT. Its protein is CATSDRGTSGSGVDTQYF.

The genes are TRBV20-1 and TRBJ2-3; D possibly corresponds to TRBD1 (5 bases). V was trimmed by 3 bases and J by 2 bases, leaving 18 bases between them. CDR3 length: 16 residues. Germline CDR1 and CDR2: DFQATT and SNEGSKA (reference sequence). The CDR3 DNA reads as TGCAGTGCTAGGGGGTTTACAGGAGACCACACAGATACGCAGTATTTT. It codes for CSARGFTGDHTDTQYF.

The rearrangement links TRBV7-6 to TRBJ2-2; D may be TRBD2 (6 bases). The CDR3 loop spans 15 amino acids. In germline, CDR1 is SGHVS, CDR2 FNYEAQ. Trimming cost V 1 base and J 1 base, with 7 bases left between them. The CDR3 region has the DNA TGTGCCAGCAGCTTAGTGGAGGGGAACACCGGGGAGCTGTTTTTT. Residues: CASSLVEGNTGELFF.

The rearrangement joins TRBV20-1 to TRBJ1-6; tentatively, D is TRBD1 (6 bases). CDR3 length: 14 residues. Germline assignment: CDR1 DFQATT and CDR2 SNEGSKA (reference sequence). V was cut by 5 bases and J by 8 bases, with 16 bases left in between. CDR3 in amino acids: CSASTGYEDSPLHF. CDR3 DNA: TGCAGTGCTTCTACAGGGTATGAAGATTCACCCCTCCACTTT.

This chain joins TRBV18 and TRBJ2-1, with 8 positions matching TRBD1. The germline CDR1 and CDR2 sequences are KGHSH and LQKENI. The CDR3 contains 15 residues. V shed 4 bases, J shed 8 bases, and the junction held 10 bases outside the gene matches. The CDR3 spells CASSLRDRRGDEQFF. In DNA, the CDR3 is TGTGCCAGCTCACTACGGGACAGGCGAGGCGATGAGCAGTTCTTC. The entire variable domain, with the rest obtained from reference TRBV18 and TRBJ2-1, is as follows: NAGVMQNPRHLVRRRGQEARLRCSPMKGHSHVYWYRQLPEEGLKFMVYLQKENIIDESGMPKERFSAEFPKEGPSILRIQQVVRGDSAAYFCASSLRDRRGDEQFFGPGTRLTVL.

This chain uses TRBV6-5 with TRBJ2-4; D gene ambiguous. The DNA end lines up better with TRBJ2-5; the J call may be wrong. The CDR3 is made up of 13 amino acids. Germline V lookup: CDR1 MNHEY, CDR2 SVGAGI. CDR3 in amino acids: CASSYSEIETQYF. The CDR3 DNA reads as TGTGCCAGCAGTTACTCGGAGATAGAGACCCAGTACTTC.

The V and J genes are TRBV7-2 and TRBJ2-5; D unclear. CDR1 is SGHTA, CDR2 FQGNSA, per germline. The length of the CDR3 is 14 residues. Trimming stripped 1 base from V and 1 base from J, with 7 bases between. The CDR3 spells CASSLDQAQETQYF. DNA of the CDR3: TGTGCCAGCAGCTTAGATCAGGCCCAAGAGACCCAGTACTTC.

In its sample, this clonotype was seen a few times. The chain combines TRBV4-3 with TRBJ2-6, with unresolved D. From germline, CDR1 is LGHNA and CDR2 YSLEER. Deletions cut 4 bases from V and 4 bases from J, with 8 bases between. This CDR3 comprises 14 residues. The CDR3 is CASSPTVGANVLTF. CDR3 nucleotides: TGCGCCAGCAGCCCAACGGTCGGGGCCAACGTCCTGACTTTC.

This clonotype has more than one count but fewer than ten. The chain is built from TRBV7-9 and TRBJ2-2; D uncertain. The V gene lost 8 bases and the J gene lost 3 bases, with 10 bases spanning the gap. This CDR3 region has 13 residues. In germline, CDR1 is SEHNR, CDR2 FQNEAQ (reference sequence). Here the CDR3 DNA reads TGTGCCAGCTCTCGCCAGCACACCGGGGAGCTGTTTTTT. This gives the protein CASSRQHTGELFF.

The J gene is TRBJ2-3, the V gene TRBV3-1, with 8 bases aligning to TRBD2. J gave up 4 bases and V 0 bases, and 9 bases lay outside the gene matches. This CDR3 contains 17 residues. Germline V gene sequence: CDR1 LGHDT, CDR2 YNNKEL (reference sequence). CDR3 in amino acids: CASSQEKAGVAADTQYF. The CDR3 coding sequence is TGTGCCAGCAGCCAAGAGAAAGCGGGAGTGGCGGCAGATACGCAGTATTTT.

This clonotype was observed a handful of times. The genes are TRBV4-1 and TRBJ1-6, with D unclear. Trimming stripped 0 bases from V and 8 bases from J, with 11 bases between. The CDR3 contains 15 residues. The germline V gene has CDR1 MGHRA and CDR2 YSYEKL. CDR3 sequence reads: CASSQDPGSYSPLHF. For the CDR3, the DNA is TGCGCCAGCAGCCAAGATCCGGGTAGCTATTCACCCCTCCACTTT.

The chain uses TRBV13 and TRBJ1-5, with 7 bases that match TRBD1. Germline CDR1 PRHDT, CDR2 FYEKMQ (reference sequence). The J segment lost 0 bases and the V segment lost 5 bases, leaving 7 bases of the junction unmatched. The CDR3 spans 16 residues. In DNA form, the CDR3 reads TGTGCCAGCAGCCTCCGGGGACAGCCTAGCAATCAGCCCCAGCATTTT. Translated: CASSLRGQPSNQPQHF.

This clonotype occurred once. The rearrangement links TRBV9 to TRBJ2-7, with 9 bases identical to TRBD2. Germline V gene data show CDR1 as SGDLS and CDR2 as YYNGEE. V lost 4 bases, J lost 7 bases, and 12 bases stayed unmatched. This CDR3 spans 15 amino acids. The CDR3 DNA is TGTGCCAGCAGCATCGGGCGGGAGGGATTGTATGAGCAGTACTTC. This gives the protein CASSIGREGLYEQYF. The variable domain in full, with the rest retrieved from reference TRBV9 and TRBJ2-7, is DSGVTQTPKHLITATGQRVTLRCSPRSGDLSVYWYQQSLDQGLQFLIQYYNGEERAKGNILERFSAQQFPDLHSELNLSSLELGDSALYFCASSIGREGLYEQYFGPGTRLTVT.

V gene TRBV5-1 combines with J gene TRBJ2-4, with D perhaps TRBD2 (7 bases). The J call may not be correct, given that the DNA end is closer to TRBJ2-7. The germline V gene has CDR1 SGHRS and CDR2 YFSETQ. The CDR3 contains 14 residues. The CDR3 spells CASRQGSSGYEQYF. The CDR3 DNA reads TGCGCCAGCAGGCAGGGGTCTAGCGGCTACGAGCAGTACTTC.

The chain combines TRBV7-9 with TRBJ2-5, with TRBD2 identical over 12 bases. CDR3 length equals 17 residues. Trimming at V came to 3 bases and at J to 2 bases, leaving 7 bases not matched to a gene. Germline V gene data show CDR1 as SEHNR and CDR2 as FQNEAQ (reference sequence). CDR3 residues: CASSFGSGLAGQETQYF. As DNA, the CDR3 is TGTGCCAGCAGCTTCGGCTCTGGACTAGCGGGGCAAGAGACCCAGTACTTC.